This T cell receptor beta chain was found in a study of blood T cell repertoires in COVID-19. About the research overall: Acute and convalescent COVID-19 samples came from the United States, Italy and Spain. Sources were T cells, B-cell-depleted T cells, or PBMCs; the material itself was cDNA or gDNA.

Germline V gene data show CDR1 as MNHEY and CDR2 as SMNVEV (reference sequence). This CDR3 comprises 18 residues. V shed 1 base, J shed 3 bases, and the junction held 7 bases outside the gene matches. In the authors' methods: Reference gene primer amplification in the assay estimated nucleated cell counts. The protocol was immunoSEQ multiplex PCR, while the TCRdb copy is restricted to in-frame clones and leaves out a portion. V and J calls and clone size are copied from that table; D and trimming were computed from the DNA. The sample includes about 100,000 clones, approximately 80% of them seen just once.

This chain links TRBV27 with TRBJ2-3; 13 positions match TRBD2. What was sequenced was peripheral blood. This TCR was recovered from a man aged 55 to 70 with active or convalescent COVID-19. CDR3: CASSLFLRTSGRTDTQYF. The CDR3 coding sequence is TGTGCCAGCAGTTTATTTCTAAGGACTAGCGGGAGAACAGATACGCAGTATTTT.